The 11 T cell receptor beta chains below were found in one sample sequenced in a study of T cell changes during pregnancy in multiple sclerosis. Measured with immunoSEQ multiplex PCR; TCRdb has only the in-frame clones, and not every one. Of roughly 100,000 clones listed, 85% to 95% are singletons. Sequences were derived from peripheral blood, sampled after pregnancy. The receptors were sampled from a female donor with multiple sclerosis, enrolled in a pregnancy study.

The chain has TRBV2 and TRBJ2-5, with a tentative D call TRBD2 (5 bases). The CDR3 has 14 residues. Germline V gives CDR1 SNHLY, CDR2 FYNNEI. V was shortened by 7 bases and J by 5 bases, with 17 bases between the two germline ends. CDR3 DNA: TGTGCCAGCACCCTCGAAATTAGCGCGGAGACCCAGTACTTC. Amino acid sequence: CASTLEISAETQYF.

The chain is built from TRBV19 and TRBJ2-2; TRBD1 agrees at 7 bases. The germline CDR1 and CDR2 sequences are LNHDA and SQIVND (reference sequence). The CDR3 has 15 amino acids. V trimming: 6 bases; J trimming: 5 bases; junction bases outside the gene matches: 9. Here the CDR3 DNA reads TGTGCCAGTAGGACAGGGCAAATAAAGACCGGGGAGCTGTTTTTT. It is translated as CASRTGQIKTGELFF.

V usage is TRBV6-1 and J usage is TRBJ2-3; D is unresolved. V was trimmed by 8 bases and J by 2 bases, leaving 17 bases between them. CDR1 and CDR2 from the germline V gene are MNHNS and SASEGT. The CDR3 spans 15 residues. CDR3 bases: TGTGCCAGCCTAGGTCGATCGTTTACCACAGATACGCAGTATTTT. It encodes CASLGRSFTTDTQYF.

This rearrangement joins TRBV4-1 to TRBJ2-5; D remains ambiguous. The CDR3 is 12 amino acids. Trimming removed 1 base at V and 4 bases at J, with 4 bases between. CDR1 and CDR2 from the germline V gene are MGHRA and YSYEKL. CDR3 sequence: CASSQGGETQYF. For the CDR3, the DNA is TGCGCCAGCAGCCAAGGAGGAGAGACCCAGTACTTC.

V usage is TRBV7-9 and J usage is TRBJ1-1; no clear D gene. The length of the CDR3 is 15 residues. Germline CDR1 SEHNR, CDR2 FQNEAQ (reference sequence). Between the trimmed V and J ends, which lost 1 base and 3 bases, there was a span of 12 bases. The CDR3 bases are TGTGCCAGCAGCTTAGTCCCGGGAGCGTACACTGAAGCTTTCTTT. Protein sequence: CASSLVPGAYTEAFF. The whole variable domain, remainder taken from reference TRBV7-9 and TRBJ1-1, is DTGVSQNPRHKITKRGQNVTFRCDPISEHNRLYWYRQTLGQGPEFLTYFQNEAQLEKSRLLSDRFSAERPKGSFSTLEIQRTEQGDSAMYLCASSLVPGAYTEAFFGQGTRLTVV.

The rearrangement joins TRBV6-6 to TRBJ2-1, with D unresolved. Per the germline V gene, CDR1 is MNHNY and CDR2 is SVGAGI (reference sequence). V lost 7 bases to trimming and J lost 3 bases, with 10 bases between them. CDR3 length equals 13 residues. The CDR3 loop is CASTENGYNEQFF. The CDR3 nucleotides read TGTGCCAGCACCGAGAATGGCTACAATGAGCAGTTCTTC.

This chain joins TRBV5-5 and TRBJ1-4; a weak D match, TRBD1 (5 bases). The CDR3 sequence is 15 residues long. Trimming cost V 4 bases and J 6 bases, with 16 bases left between them. Per germline, CDR1 SGHKS and CDR2 YYEKEE (reference sequence). Here the CDR3 reads CASSPRGGWDEKLFF. CDR3 coding DNA: TGTGCCAGCAGCCCCCGGGGGGGGTGGGATGAAAAACTGTTTTTT.

The V call is TRBV30, the J call TRBJ1-1, with a possible D match to TRBD1 (6 bases). The CDR3 is 13 residues long. Germline V gene data show CDR1 as GTSNPN and CDR2 as SVGIG (reference sequence). Trimming took off 3 bases at V and 3 bases at J, with 11 bases between the two ends. CDR3 amino acids: CAWRSAGDTEAFF. The CDR3 DNA reads as TGTGCCTGGAGGAGTGCAGGGGACACTGAAGCTTTCTTT.

This clone has a single count. This chain connects TRBV19 to TRBJ2-7; possibly TRBD1 for D (6 bases). The CDR3 runs to 15 residues. Germline CDR1 reads LNHDA; CDR2 reads SQIVND (reference sequence). Trimming took off 3 bases at V and 0 bases at J, with 12 bases between the two ends. The CDR3 reads CASSIPGVPSYEQYF. CDR3 DNA sequence: TGTGCCAGTAGTATTCCAGGGGTACCCTCCTACGAGCAGTACTTC.

As DNA, the CDR3 is TGTGCCAGCAGTTACTCAGGACAGGGGGGTGGAAACACCATATATTTT. This sequence encodes CASSYSGQGGGNTIYF. The chain has TRBV6-6 and TRBJ1-3; 10 nucleotides align to TRBD1. The trim removed 0 bases at V and 3 bases at J, leaving 2 bases unmatched. The CDR3 consists of 16 residues. The germline V gene has CDR1 MNHNY and CDR2 SVGAGI (reference sequence).

V is TRBV29-1 and J is TRBJ1-2, with 7 bases lining up with TRBD1. CDR3 length: 13 residues. J lost 8 bases, V lost 5 bases, and 11 bases had no gene match. Germline V gene sequence: CDR1 SQVTM, CDR2 ANQGSEA. The CDR3 is CSVRQGPAEGYTF. CDR3 coding DNA: TGCAGCGTTCGACAGGGCCCGGCCGAGGGCTACACCTTC. The whole variable domain, filled in from reference TRBV29-1 and TRBJ1-2, reads SAVISQKPSRDICQRGTSLTIQCQVDSQVTMMFWYRQQPGQSLTLIATANQGSEATYESGFVIDKFPISRPNLTFSTLTVSNMSPEDSSIYLCSVRQGPAEGYTFGSGTRLTVV.